The present entry profiles one T cell receptor beta chain with its context. TCRdb keeps only in-frame clones here, not all; method: immunoSEQ multiplex PCR. The table lists some 100,000 clones, around nine tenths of them singletons, with about 1.3% in the top ten. The sample originates from a study of T cell changes during pregnancy in multiple sclerosis. The CDR3 runs 16 residues. The V gene end was trimmed by 2 bases and the J gene end by 4 bases; junction bases not matched to a gene: 8. Germline V gene data show CDR1 as MNHNS and CDR2 as SASEGT. The clonotype originates from a female donor with multiple sclerosis, enrolled in a pregnancy study. The sequencing used peripheral blood, collected in the second trimester of pregnancy. The chain carries TRBV6-1 and TRBJ2-3; the match to TRBD2 covers 8 bases. The CDR3, as DNA: TGTGCCAGCAGTGAAAACGACGGGGGGGCAGCAGATACGCAGTATTTT. Residues: CASSENDGGAADTQYF.